Described below is a single T cell receptor (beta chain) sequence and its context. Its antigen is undetermined. The V and J ends lost 2 bases and 5 bases respectively, with 24 bases between them. The CDR3 has 18 amino acids. Germline V gene data show CDR1 as LGHNA and CDR2 as YNFKEQ. The data originate from a study of identical twins. Study-wide results and caveats: Among monozygotic twins, out-of-frame TCR alpha sharing exceeded what models predicted. Twin-shared out-of-frame alpha sequences showed excess low generation probability.

MiXCR, run by TCRdb on the 5' RACE reads, gives a single entry per CDR3 protein. The data contain around 220,000 distinct CDR3 sequences, 10% of them singletons. Sequencing was carried out using memory T cells sorted from blood. The rearrangement joins TRBV4-2 to TRBJ2-5; possible D gene TRBD2, 8 bases. This receptor was identified in a man aged 50 or older in good health. CDR3 loop: CASSQSGGLAGGWETQYF. The CDR3 region has the DNA TGTGCCAGCAGCCAATCAGGGGGGTTGGCGGGGGGCTGGGAGACCCAGTACTTC.